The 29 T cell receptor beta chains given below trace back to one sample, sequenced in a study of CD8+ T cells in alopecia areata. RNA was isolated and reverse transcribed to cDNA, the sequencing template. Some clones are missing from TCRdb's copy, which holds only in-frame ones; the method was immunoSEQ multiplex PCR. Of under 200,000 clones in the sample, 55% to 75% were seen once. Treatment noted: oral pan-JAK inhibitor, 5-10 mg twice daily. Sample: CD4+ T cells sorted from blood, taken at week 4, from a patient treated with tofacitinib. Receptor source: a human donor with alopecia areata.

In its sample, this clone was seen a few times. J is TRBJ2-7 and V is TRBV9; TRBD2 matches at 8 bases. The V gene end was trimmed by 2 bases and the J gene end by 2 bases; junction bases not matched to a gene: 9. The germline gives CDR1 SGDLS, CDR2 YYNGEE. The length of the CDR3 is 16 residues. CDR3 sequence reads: CASSVGPGGLTYEQYF. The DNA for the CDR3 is TGTGCCAGCAGCGTGGGCCCGGGGGGGCTTACCTACGAGCAGTACTTC.

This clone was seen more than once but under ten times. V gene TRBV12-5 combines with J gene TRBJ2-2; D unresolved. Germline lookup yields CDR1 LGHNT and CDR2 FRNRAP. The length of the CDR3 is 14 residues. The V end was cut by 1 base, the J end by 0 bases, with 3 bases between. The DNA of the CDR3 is TGTGCTAGTGGTTTGGGGGCGAACACCGGGGAGCTGTTTTTT. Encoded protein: CASGLGANTGELFF. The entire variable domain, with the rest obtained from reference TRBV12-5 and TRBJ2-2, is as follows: DARVTQTPRHKVTEMGQEVTMRCQPILGHNTVFWYRQTMMQGLELLAYFRNRAPLDDSGMPKDRFSAEMPDATLATLKIQPSEPRDSAVYFCASGLGANTGELFFGEGSRLTVL.

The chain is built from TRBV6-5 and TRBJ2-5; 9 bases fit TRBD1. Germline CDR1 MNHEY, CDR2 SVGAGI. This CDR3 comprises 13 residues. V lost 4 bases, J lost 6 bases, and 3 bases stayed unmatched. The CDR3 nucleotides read TGTGCCAGCAGTTCGGGACAGGGAAAGACCCAGTACTTC. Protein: CASSSGQGKTQYF.

In DNA, the CDR3 is TGCGCCAGCAGCCAGGACACAGCTGGAAACACCATATATTTT. It is translated as CASSQDTAGNTIYF. The rearrangement uses TRBV5-1 and TRBJ1-3; a possible D gene is TRBD1 (5 bases). The germline CDR1 and CDR2 sequences are SGHRS and YFSETQ. The CDR3 is 14 residues long. V lost 4 bases, J lost 2 bases, and 10 bases lay in between.

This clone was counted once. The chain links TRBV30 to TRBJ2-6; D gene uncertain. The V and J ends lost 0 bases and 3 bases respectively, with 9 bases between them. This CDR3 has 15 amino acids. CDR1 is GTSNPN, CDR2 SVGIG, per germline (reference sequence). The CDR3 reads CAWSVGRSGANVLTF. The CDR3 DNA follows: TGTGCCTGGAGTGTAGGGCGAAGTGGGGCCAACGTCCTGACTTTC.

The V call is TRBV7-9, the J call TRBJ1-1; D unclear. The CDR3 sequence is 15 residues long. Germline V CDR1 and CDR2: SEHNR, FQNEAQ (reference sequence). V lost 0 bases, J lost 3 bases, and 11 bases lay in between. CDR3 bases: TGTGCCAGCAGCTTAGCCGCAGACGGTTACACTGAAGCTTTCTTT. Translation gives CASSLAADGYTEAFF.

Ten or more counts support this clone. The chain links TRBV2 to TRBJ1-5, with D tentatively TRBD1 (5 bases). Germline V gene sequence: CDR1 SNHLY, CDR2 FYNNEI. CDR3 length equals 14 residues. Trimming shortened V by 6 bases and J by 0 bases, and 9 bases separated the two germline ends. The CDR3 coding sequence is TGTGCCAGCAGGAGACAGAATAGCAATCAGCCCCAGCATTTT. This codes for CASRRQNSNQPQHF.

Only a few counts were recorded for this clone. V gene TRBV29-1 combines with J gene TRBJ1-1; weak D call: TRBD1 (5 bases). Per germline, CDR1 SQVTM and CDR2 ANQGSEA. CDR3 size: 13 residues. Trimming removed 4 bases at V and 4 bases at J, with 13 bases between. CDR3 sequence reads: CSVAGAGGTEAFF. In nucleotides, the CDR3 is TGCAGCGTTGCCGGGGCAGGTGGCACTGAAGCTTTCTTT.

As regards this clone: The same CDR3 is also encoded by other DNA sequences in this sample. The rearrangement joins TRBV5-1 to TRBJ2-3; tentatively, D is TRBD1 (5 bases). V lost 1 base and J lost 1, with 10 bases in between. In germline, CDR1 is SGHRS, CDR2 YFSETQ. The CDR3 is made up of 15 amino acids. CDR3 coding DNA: TGCGCCAGCAGCTTGAGGGGCCTTGGCACAGATACGCAGTATTTT. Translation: CASSLRGLGTDTQYF.

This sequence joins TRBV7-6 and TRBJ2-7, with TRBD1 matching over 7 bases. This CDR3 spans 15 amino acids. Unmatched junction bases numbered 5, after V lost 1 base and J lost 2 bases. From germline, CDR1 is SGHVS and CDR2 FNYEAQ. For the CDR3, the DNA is TGTGCCAGCAGCTTAGTCGATGGGACAGCCTACGAGCAGTACTTC. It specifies CASSLVDGTAYEQYF.

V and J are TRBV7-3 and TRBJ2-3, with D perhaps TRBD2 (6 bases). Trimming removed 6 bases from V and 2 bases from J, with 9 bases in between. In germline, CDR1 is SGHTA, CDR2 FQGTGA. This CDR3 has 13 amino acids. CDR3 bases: TGTGCCAGCAGTGTGGACTACACAGATACGCAGTATTTT. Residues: CASSVDYTDTQYF. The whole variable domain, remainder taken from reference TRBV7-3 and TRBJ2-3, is GAGVSQTPSNKVTEKGKYVELRCDPISGHTALYWYRQSLGQGPEFLIYFQGTGAADDSGLPNDRFFAVRPEGSVSTLKIQRTERGDSAVYLCASSVDYTDTQYFGPGTRLTVL.

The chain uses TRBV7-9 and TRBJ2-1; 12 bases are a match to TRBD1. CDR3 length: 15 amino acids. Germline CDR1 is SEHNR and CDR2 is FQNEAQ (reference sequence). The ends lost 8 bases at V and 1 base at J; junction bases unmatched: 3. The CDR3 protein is CASGGQGASYNEQFF. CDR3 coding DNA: TGTGCCAGCGGGGGACAGGGGGCTTCCTACAATGAGCAGTTCTTC.

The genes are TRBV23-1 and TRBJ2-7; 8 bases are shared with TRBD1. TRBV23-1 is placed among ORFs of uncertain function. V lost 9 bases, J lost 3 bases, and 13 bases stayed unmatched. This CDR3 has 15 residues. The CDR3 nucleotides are TGCGCCAGTAGCCAGGGGGCTTTGCTTGTCTACGAGCAGTACTTC. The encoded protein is CASSQGALLVYEQYF.

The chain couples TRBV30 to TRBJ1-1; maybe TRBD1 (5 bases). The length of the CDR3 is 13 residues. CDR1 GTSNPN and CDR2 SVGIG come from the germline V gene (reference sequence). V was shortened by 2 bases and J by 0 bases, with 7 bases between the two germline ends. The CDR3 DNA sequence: TGTGCCTGGAGTAAGGGGATGAACACTGAAGCTTTCTTT. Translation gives CAWSKGMNTEAFF.

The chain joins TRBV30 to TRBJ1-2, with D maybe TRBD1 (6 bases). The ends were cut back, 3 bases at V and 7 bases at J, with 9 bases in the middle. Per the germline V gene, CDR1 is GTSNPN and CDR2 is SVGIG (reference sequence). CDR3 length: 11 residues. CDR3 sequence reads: CAWRQGRGYTF. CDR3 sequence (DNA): TGTGCCTGGAGACAGGGACGTGGCTACACCTTC. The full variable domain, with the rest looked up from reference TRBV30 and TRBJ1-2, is SQTIHQWPATLVQPVGSPLSLECTVEGTSNPNLYWYRQAAGRGLQLLFYSVGIGQISSEVPQNLSASRPQDRQFILSSKKLLLSDSGFYLCAWRQGRGYTFGSGTRLTVV.

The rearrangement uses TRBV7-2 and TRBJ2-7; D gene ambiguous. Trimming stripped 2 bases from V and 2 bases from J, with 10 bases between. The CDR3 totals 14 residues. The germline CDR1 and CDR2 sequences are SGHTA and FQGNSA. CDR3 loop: CASSLTNRPYEQYF. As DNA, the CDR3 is TGTGCCAGCAGCTTAACAAACCGCCCCTACGAGCAGTACTTC.

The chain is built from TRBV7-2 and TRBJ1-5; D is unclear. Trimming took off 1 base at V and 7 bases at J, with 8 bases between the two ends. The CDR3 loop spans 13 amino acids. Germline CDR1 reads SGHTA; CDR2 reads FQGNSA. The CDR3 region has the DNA TGTGCCAGCAGCTTAGAATGGGTCCAGCCCCAGCATTTT. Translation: CASSLEWVQPQHF.

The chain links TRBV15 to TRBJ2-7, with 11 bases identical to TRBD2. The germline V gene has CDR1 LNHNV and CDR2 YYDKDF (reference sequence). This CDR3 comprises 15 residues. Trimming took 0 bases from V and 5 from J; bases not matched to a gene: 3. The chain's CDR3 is CATSRETSGADEQYF. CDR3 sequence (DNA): TGTGCCACCAGCAGAGAGACTAGCGGGGCGGACGAGCAGTACTTC.

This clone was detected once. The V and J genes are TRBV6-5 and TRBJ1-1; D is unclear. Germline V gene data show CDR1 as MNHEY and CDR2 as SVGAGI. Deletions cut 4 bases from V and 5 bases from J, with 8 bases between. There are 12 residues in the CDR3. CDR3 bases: TGTGCCAGCAGTTCCCGAGGGACTGAAGCTTTCTTT. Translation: CASSSRGTEAFF.

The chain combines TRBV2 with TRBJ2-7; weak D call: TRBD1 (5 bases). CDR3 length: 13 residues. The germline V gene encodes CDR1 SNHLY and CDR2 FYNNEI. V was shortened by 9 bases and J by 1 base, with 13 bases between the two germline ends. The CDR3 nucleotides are TGTGCCAGTCGAGGCTGGACATCCTACGAGCAGTACTTC. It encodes CASRGWTSYEQYF.

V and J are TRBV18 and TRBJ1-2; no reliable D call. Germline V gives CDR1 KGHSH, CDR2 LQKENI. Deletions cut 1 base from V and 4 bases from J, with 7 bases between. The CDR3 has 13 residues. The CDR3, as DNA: TGTGCCAGCTCACCACGGAACAGCTATGGCTACACCTTC. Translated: CASSPRNSYGYTF.

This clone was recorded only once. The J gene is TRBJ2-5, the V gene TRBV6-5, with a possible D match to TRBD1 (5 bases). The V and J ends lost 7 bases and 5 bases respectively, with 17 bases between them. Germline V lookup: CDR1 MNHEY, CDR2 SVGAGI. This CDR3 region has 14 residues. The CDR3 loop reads CASKRGVSMETQYF. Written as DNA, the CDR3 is TGTGCCAGCAAAAGGGGCGTTTCGATGGAGACCCAGTACTTC.

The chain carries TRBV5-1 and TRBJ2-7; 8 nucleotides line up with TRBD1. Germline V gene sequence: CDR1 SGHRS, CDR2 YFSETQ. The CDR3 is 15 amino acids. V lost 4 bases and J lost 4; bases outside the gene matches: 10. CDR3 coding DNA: TGCGCCAGCAGCAACCAGGGGGCGCCACGATACGAGCAGTACTTC. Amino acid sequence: CASSNQGAPRYEQYF. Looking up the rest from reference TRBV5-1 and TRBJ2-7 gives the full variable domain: KAGVTQTPRYLIKTRGQQVTLSCSPISGHRSVSWYQQTPGQGLQFLFEYFSETQRNKGNFPGRFSGRQFSNSRSEMNVSTLELGDSALYLCASSNQGAPRYEQYFGPGTRLTVT.

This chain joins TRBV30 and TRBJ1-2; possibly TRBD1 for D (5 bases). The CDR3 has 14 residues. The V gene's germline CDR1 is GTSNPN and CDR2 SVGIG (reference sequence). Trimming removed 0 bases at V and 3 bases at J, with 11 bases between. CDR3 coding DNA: TGTGCCTGGAGTGTATCCCGGGGGGACTATGGCTACACCTTC. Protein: CAWSVSRGDYGYTF.

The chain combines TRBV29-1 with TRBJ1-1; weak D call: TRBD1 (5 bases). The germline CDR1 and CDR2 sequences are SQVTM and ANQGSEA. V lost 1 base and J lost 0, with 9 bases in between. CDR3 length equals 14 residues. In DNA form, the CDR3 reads TGCAGCGTTGAAGGGGGACGGCTGAACACTGAAGCTTTCTTT. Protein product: CSVEGGRLNTEAFF.

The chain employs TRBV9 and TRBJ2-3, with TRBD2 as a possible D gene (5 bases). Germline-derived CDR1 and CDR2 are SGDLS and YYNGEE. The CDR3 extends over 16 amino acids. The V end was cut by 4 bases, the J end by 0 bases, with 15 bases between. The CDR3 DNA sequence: TGTGCCAGCAGCCCGCCAGCGGCAACTAGCACAGATACGCAGTATTTT. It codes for CASSPPAATSTDTQYF.

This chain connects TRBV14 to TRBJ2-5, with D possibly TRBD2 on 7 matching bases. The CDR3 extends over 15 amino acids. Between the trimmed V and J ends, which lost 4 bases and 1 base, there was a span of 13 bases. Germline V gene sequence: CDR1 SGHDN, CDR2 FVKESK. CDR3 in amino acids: CASSPFGGRQETQYF. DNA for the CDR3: TGTGCCAGCAGCCCATTCGGGGGGCGCCAAGAGACCCAGTACTTC. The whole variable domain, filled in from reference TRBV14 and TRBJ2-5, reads EAGVTQFPSHSVIEKGQTVTLRCDPISGHDNLYWYRRVMGKEIKFLLHFVKESKQDESGMPNNRFLAERTGGTYSTLKVQPAELEDSGVYFCASSPFGGRQETQYFGPGTRLLVL.

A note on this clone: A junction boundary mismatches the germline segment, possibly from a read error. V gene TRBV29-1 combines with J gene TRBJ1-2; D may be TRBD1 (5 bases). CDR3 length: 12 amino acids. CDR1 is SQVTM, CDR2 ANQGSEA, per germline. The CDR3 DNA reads TGCAGCGTTACTCCGGGGCTCGGAGGGCCAGATTTC. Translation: CSVTPGLGGPDF.

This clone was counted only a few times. The CDR3 nucleotides read TGCGCCAGCAGTGATTTGCGCGAGCAGTACTTC. Encoded protein: CASSDLREQYF. This chain links TRBV10-2 with TRBJ2-7; D unresolved. The CDR3 is made up of 11 amino acids. The V gene lost 3 bases and the J gene lost 6 bases, with 6 bases spanning the gap. CDR1 and CDR2 (germline): WSHSY, SAAADI.